The clone carrying this T cell receptor beta chain was counted many times. Its antigen remains unknown. This entry belongs to a study of regulatory T cells in long-lasting Graves disease. The authors built TCR beta libraries using iRepertoire HTBI primers and Arm-PCR of CDR3 regions. MiXCR, applied by TCRdb to the multiplex PCR reads, yields one record per CDR3 protein. The repertoire holds a few hundred thousand distinct CDR3 sequences, with around 20% as singletons. This sample's time point: persistent/refractory GD, antithyroid drugs over 5 years with positive TRAb. After RNA was extracted from PBMCs, the TCR library was made from it. Germline-derived CDR1 and CDR2 are SNHLY and FYNNEI. The CDR3 totals 16 residues. With 4 bases clipped from V and 2 bases from J, the junction kept 8 bases outside the gene matches. General observations from the study: Persistent cases favored TRBV28, TRBJ1-2 and TRBJ2-5.

This TCR was sampled from a female donor with Graves disease. The specimen comprised peripheral blood mononuclear cells (PBMCs), sampled when the disease was refractory, from a patient treated with antithyroid drugs. The chain carries TRBV2 and TRBJ1-3; 7 bases are a match to TRBD1. The CDR3 sequence: CASSGGATGTGNTIYF. The DNA for the CDR3 is TGTGCCAGCAGTGGAGGGGCGACAGGGACTGGAAACACCATATATTTT.